This T cell receptor (beta chain) derives from a study of T-cell memory formation after mild COVID-19. Turning to the study itself: Largely donor-specific sequence clusters came from a couple of donors.

TCRdb redid the calling of the 5' RACE reads with MiXCR, one entry per CDR3 protein. This sample yields over 500,000 distinct CDR3 sequences, of which 17% are seen a single time; less than 10% belongs to the top ten. Trimming pared 5 bases from V and 4 bases from J, leaving 11 bases between. The CDR3 is 13 amino acids. The germline V gene encodes CDR1 SEHNR and CDR2 FQNEAQ (reference sequence). This clonotype has at least ten counts. What was sequenced was PBMCs or a T cell subset sorted from them (not recorded which). The chain has TRBV7-9 and TRBJ2-5; no definite D call. The sequence was collected from an adult woman who had mild COVID-19 (a few samples of this study predate the infection). Cell type and time point are not known. The chain's CDR3 is CASSPSPRETQYF. CDR3 DNA: TGTGCCAGCAGCCCCTCCCCCAGAGAGACCCAGTACTTC.